The clone carrying this T cell receptor beta chain was observed at least ten times. The sample belongs to a study of T cells after yellow fever vaccination. Across the whole study: It was SMART-Seq v4 Ultra Low Input that prepared the fractions with low cell numbers.

Each CDR3 protein is one row after TCRdb ran MiXCR on the 5' RACE reads. The sample lists about 220,000 distinct CDR3 sequences; under 3.5% were seen once. Sequenced material: CD4+ T cells sorted from PBMCs, taken 10 days after the yellow fever booster vaccination. This receptor was taken from a man aged 18 to 30 who received the YFV17D yellow fever vaccine.

The CDR3 is CASSVAWIWDEQFF. The CDR3 coding sequence is TGTGCCAGCAGCGTAGCATGGATCTGGGATGAGCAGTTCTTC. The genes are TRBV9 and TRBJ2-1; D gene unclear. The CDR3 is 14 residues long. CDR1 and CDR2 (germline): SGDLS, YYNGEE. Between the trimmed V and J ends, which lost 0 bases and 8 bases, there was a span of 12 bases.